The 15 T cell receptor beta chains in this list originate from one sample, sequenced in a study of blood T cells in healthy people across ages. Combining a sample-barcoded 5' primer with a J-beta primer mix, a second PCR ran for 7 to 11 cycles. A single record per CDR3 protein comes from TCRdb applying MiXCR to the 5' RACE reads. The table includes roughly 800,000 distinct CDR3 sequences, more than 45% detected once. The sequencing input was blood. All receptors come from a man between 25 and 39 years old in good health.

The chain employs TRBV20-1 and TRBJ1-1, with a possible D match to TRBD1 (5 bases). The CDR3 runs 13 residues. CDR1 DFQATT and CDR2 SNEGSKA come from the germline V gene (reference sequence). Trimming cost V 5 bases and J 4 bases, with 14 bases left between them. The DNA for the CDR3 is TGCAGTGCTCCACTCAACGGGGGCACTGAAGCTTTCTTT. This sequence encodes CSAPLNGGTEAFF.

This clonotype was recorded a few times. This chain links TRBV5-1 with TRBJ2-7; 8 bases map to TRBD1. Germline V gene sequence: CDR1 SGHRS, CDR2 YFSETQ. Losses at the gene ends were 2 bases for V and 0 bases for J; bases not matched to a gene: 4. The CDR3 runs 15 residues. The CDR3: CASSFGQGHSYEQYF. In DNA form, the CDR3 reads TGCGCCAGCAGCTTCGGACAGGGCCACTCCTACGAGCAGTACTTC.

This clonotype was seen a handful of times. This chain uses TRBV24-1 with TRBJ2-1; TRBD2 matches at 13 bases. This CDR3 region has 15 residues. The germline V gene encodes CDR1 KGHDR and CDR2 SFDVKD. The ends lost 4 bases at V and 9 bases at J; junction bases unmatched: 5. CDR3 residues: CATSDTGLAGSEQFF. DNA of the CDR3: TGTGCCACCAGTGACACGGGACTAGCGGGAAGTGAGCAGTTCTTC.

This chain links TRBV19 with TRBJ2-1; TRBD1 is a possible D gene (5 bases). Judging by the DNA end, TRBJ2-7 fits better; the J call may be wrong. Germline V lookup: CDR1 LNHDA, CDR2 SQIVND (reference sequence). The CDR3 contains 15 residues. CDR3 coding DNA: TGTGCCAGTAGTATGGGGCAGGGCTCCTACAATGAGCAGTACTTC. Translating gives CASSMGQGSYNEQYF.

The chain employs TRBV29-1 and TRBJ2-1; TRBD2 aligns across 8 bases. J lost 5 bases, V lost 0 bases, and 6 bases had no gene match. Germline-derived CDR1 and CDR2 are SQVTM and ANQGSEA. The CDR3 is made up of 15 amino acids. The DNA of the CDR3 is TGCAGCGTTGAAGAACTAGCGGATATCCACAATGAGCAGTTCTTC. Translated: CSVEELADIHNEQFF.

J is TRBJ2-3 and V is TRBV27; D may be TRBD1 (6 bases). V lost 0 bases, J lost 6 bases, and 13 bases lay in between. Germline CDR1 reads MNHEY; CDR2 reads SMNVEV (reference sequence). This CDR3 is 15 amino acids long. CDR3 DNA sequence: TGTGCCAGCAGTTTATCGGACAGACTAAGGGATACGCAGTATTTT. It specifies CASSLSDRLRDTQYF.

This chain joins TRBV30 and TRBJ2-5; D is unclear. The CDR3 sequence is 12 residues long. Trimming left V 1 base short and J 4 bases short, with 7 bases between. Germline V CDR1 and CDR2: GTSNPN, SVGIG (reference sequence). The CDR3 region has the DNA TGTGCCTGGAGTGAGAAAGGAGAGACCCAGTACTTC. This codes for CAWSEKGETQYF.

The chain employs TRBV28 and TRBJ2-3, with D maybe TRBD2 (5 bases). The V gene's germline CDR1 is MDHEN and CDR2 SYDVKM. V was cut by 10 bases and J by 2 bases, with 10 bases left in between. The CDR3 totals 12 residues. Here the CDR3 reads CATGRDTDTQYF. CDR3 DNA: TGTGCCACTGGACGGGACACAGATACGCAGTATTTT.

V usage is TRBV30 and J usage is TRBJ2-7; either TRBD1 or TRBD2 may fit D (5 bases each). Germline V lookup: CDR1 GTSNPN, CDR2 SVGIG (reference sequence). The CDR3 contains 13 residues. V lost 1 base and J lost 3, with 10 bases in between. CDR3 in DNA: TGTGCCTGGAGTGAGGGGACCAGCTACGAGCAGTACTTC. It specifies CAWSEGTSYEQYF.

The rearrangement links TRBV18 to TRBJ2-1; 9 nucleotides line up with TRBD1. Germline V lookup: CDR1 KGHSH, CDR2 LQKENI. The CDR3 is 17 residues long. With V trimmed by 1 base and J by 4 bases, 8 bases remained unmatched. CDR3 in DNA: TGTGCCAGCTCACCACTTCCCGGGACAGGGTTTTACAATGAGCAGTTCTTC. Translation gives CASSPLPGTGFYNEQFF.

The rearrangement links TRBV24-1 to TRBJ1-2, with D possibly matching TRBD1 (5 bases). The germline V and J ends were trimmed by 5 bases and 8 bases, with 11 bases remaining between them. The CDR3 consists of 12 residues. Germline loops: CDR1 KGHDR, CDR2 SFDVKD. The CDR3 sequence is CATSGGEGGYTF. The CDR3 DNA follows: TGTGCCACCAGTGGGGGCGAGGGCGGCTACACCTTC.

The chain's CDR3 is CASSFSIGGGYTF. The CDR3 coding sequence is TGTGCCAGCAGTTTTTCTATTGGAGGAGGCTACACCTTC. J is TRBJ1-2 and V is TRBV12-3 or TRBV12-4; D not certain. V lost 3 bases to trimming and J lost 8 bases, with 13 bases between them. The CDR3 is 13 residues long.

The rearrangement joins TRBV21-1 to TRBJ1-2. TRBV21-1 is a pseudogene locus. This CDR3 region has 13 residues. CDR3: CASSKRGWYGYTF. The DNA for the CDR3 is TGTGCCAGCAGCAAACGTGGCTGGTATGGCTACACCTTC.

The DNA of the CDR3 is TGCGCCAGCAGTCAATCGCCTACTAGCGGGAGGCCTGACGAGCAGTACTTC. This sequence encodes CASSQSPTSGRPDEQYF. The chain is built from TRBV23-1 and TRBJ2-7, with 12 bases that match TRBD2. TRBV23-1 is assigned to the ORF class and has an uncertain function. The CDR3 sequence is 17 residues long. V lost 0 bases, J lost 5 bases, and 8 bases stayed unmatched.

The chain employs TRBV29-1 and TRBJ2-7; TRBD2 aligns across 11 bases. Germline CDR1 is SQVTM and CDR2 is ANQGSEA. The CDR3 is 13 amino acids. The J segment lost 2 bases and the V segment lost 6 bases, leaving 3 bases of the junction unmatched. CDR3 residues: CSVQTSGTYEQYF. In DNA form, the CDR3 reads TGCAGCGTCCAGACTAGCGGGACCTACGAGCAGTACTTC.